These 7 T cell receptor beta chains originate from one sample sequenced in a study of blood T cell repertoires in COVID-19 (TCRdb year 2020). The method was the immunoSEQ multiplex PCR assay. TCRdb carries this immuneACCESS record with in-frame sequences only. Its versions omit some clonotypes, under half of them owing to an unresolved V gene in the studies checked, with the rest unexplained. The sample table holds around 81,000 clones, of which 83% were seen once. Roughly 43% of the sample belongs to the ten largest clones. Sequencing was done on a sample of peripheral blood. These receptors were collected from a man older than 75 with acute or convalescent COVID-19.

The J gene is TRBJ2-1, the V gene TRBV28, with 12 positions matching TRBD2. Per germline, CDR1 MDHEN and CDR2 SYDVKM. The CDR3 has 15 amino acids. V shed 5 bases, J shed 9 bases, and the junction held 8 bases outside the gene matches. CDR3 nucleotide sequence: TGTGCCAGCAGTCGGCCCGTACTAGCGGGAGGTGAGCAGTTCTTC. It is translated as CASSRPVLAGGEQFF.

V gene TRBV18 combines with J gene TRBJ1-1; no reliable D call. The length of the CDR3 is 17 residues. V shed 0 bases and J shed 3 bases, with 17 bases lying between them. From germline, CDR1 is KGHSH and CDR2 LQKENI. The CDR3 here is CASSPPSRGPADTEAFF. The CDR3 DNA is TGTGCCAGCTCACCACCTTCCCGCGGGCCAGCGGACACTGAAGCTTTCTTT.

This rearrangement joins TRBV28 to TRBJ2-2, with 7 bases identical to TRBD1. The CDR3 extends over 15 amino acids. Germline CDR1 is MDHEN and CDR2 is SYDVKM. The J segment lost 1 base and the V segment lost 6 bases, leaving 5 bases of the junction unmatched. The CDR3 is CASRADRVNTGELFF. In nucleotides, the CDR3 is TGTGCCAGCAGAGCTGACAGGGTGAACACCGGGGAGCTGTTTTTT.

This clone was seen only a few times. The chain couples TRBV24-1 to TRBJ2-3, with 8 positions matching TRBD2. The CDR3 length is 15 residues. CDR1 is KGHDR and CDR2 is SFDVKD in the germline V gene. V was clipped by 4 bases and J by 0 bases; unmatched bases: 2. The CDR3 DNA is TGTGCCACCAGTGAAAGCGGGGGAAGCACAGATACGCAGTATTTT. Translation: CATSESGGSTDTQYF.

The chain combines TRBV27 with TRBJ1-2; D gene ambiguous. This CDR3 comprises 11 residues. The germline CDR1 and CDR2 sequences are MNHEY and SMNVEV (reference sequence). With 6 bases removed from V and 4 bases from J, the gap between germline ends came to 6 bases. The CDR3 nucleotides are TGTGCCAGCAGAAACAGCTATGGCTACACCTTC. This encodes CASRNSYGYTF.

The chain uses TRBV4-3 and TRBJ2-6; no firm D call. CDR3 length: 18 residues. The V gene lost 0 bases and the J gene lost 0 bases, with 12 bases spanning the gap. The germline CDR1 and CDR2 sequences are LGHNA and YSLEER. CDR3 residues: CASSQETYPISGANVLTF. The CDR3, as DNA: TGCGCCAGCAGCCAAGAAACATACCCCATCTCTGGGGCCAACGTCCTGACTTTC.

CDR3 nucleotide sequence: TGTGCCAGCAGCCAAGGTACACGCGGCTACACCTTC. Its translation: CASSQGTRGYTF. The chain is built from TRBV3-1 (or the pseudogene TRBV3-2) and TRBJ1-2, with D unresolved. V gave up 1 base and J gave up 8 bases, with 8 bases separating them. Per the germline V gene, CDR1 is LGHDT and CDR2 is YNNKEL (reference sequence). The CDR3 spans 12 residues.